This T cell receptor beta chain stems from a study of cytomegalovirus exposure and HLA in healthy donors. The CDR3 spans 15 residues. V was trimmed by 3 bases and J by 9 bases, leaving 15 bases between them. The germline V gene has CDR1 MNHEY and CDR2 SMNVEV (reference sequence). Profiling relied on immunoSEQ multiplex PCR, and the TCRdb table lists in-frame clones only, not all of them. Found here are around 98,000 clones, approximately 90% of them singletons; the top ten hold roughly 3.7%. The receptor's source is a woman aged 25 to 45 in good health and CMV-seronegative. The chain joins TRBV27 to TRBJ1-6; D is perhaps TRBD1 (5 bases). Sample: PBMCs. The chain's CDR3 is CASSFGTDAGSPLHF. For the CDR3, the DNA is TGTGCCAGCAGTTTTGGGACTGATGCGGGTTCACCCCTCCACTTT.